Each of the 10 T cell receptor beta chains below was sequenced from the same sample in a study of blood T cell repertoires in COVID-19. The protocol was immunoSEQ multiplex PCR, while the TCRdb copy is restricted to in-frame clones and leaves out a portion. Of about 95,000 clones listed, approximately 81% were seen once; the top ten hold around 27%. Sequencing input: peripheral blood. The receptors come from a man older than 75 with active or convalescent COVID-19.

This clone was seen more than once but under ten times. The chain couples TRBV5-4 to TRBJ1-1; D possibly corresponds to TRBD1 (5 bases). V was cut by 0 bases and J by 1 base, with 7 bases left in between. This CDR3 region has 14 residues. Germline CDR1 SGHNT, CDR2 YYREEE (reference sequence). In DNA form, the CDR3 reads TGTGCCAGCAGCTTGGATAGGGGGAACACTGAAGCTTTCTTT. Translated: CASSLDRGNTEAFF.

The chain carries TRBV5-8 and TRBJ1-5; TRBD1 matches at 8 bases. The CDR3 length is 14 residues. Germline loops: CDR1 SGHTS, CDR2 YDEGEE. The trim removed 4 bases at V and 4 bases at J, leaving 4 bases unmatched. CDR3 sequence (DNA): TGTGCCAGCAGCGCGAGGACAGGGAATCAGCCCCAGCATTTT. Its protein product is CASSARTGNQPQHF. The full variable domain, completed using reference TRBV5-8 and TRBJ1-5, is EAGVTQSPTHLIKTRGQQATLRCSPISGHTSVYWYQQALGLGLQFLLWYDEGEERNRGNFPPRFSGRQFPNYSSELNVNALELEDSALYLCASSARTGNQPQHFGDGTRLSIL.

The chain recombines TRBV5-4 with TRBJ2-7; 10 bases line up with TRBD1. CDR3 length equals 16 residues. Germline V CDR1 and CDR2: SGHNT, YYREEE (reference sequence). V lost 0 bases, J lost 4 bases, and 7 bases stayed unmatched. CDR3 DNA: TGTGCCAGCAGCTTGGTAGGGACAGGGGTTAAATACGAGCAGTACTTC. Encoded protein: CASSLVGTGVKYEQYF.

This chain connects TRBV2 to TRBJ2-2; 7 bases are shared with TRBD1. Germline assignment: CDR1 SNHLY and CDR2 FYNNEI. The trim removed 6 bases at V and 5 bases at J, leaving 3 bases unmatched. This CDR3 has 13 residues. CDR3 residues: CASRRDRTGELFF. CDR3 nucleotides: TGTGCCAGCAGGAGGGACAGAACCGGGGAGCTGTTTTTT.

The chain employs TRBV18 and TRBJ1-1; D might be TRBD1 (5 bases). The length of the CDR3 is 14 residues. Per the germline V gene, CDR1 is KGHSH and CDR2 is LQKENI. The V and J ends lost 4 bases and 8 bases respectively, with 17 bases between them. CDR3 amino acids: CASSLAKGPGEAFF. The DNA of the CDR3 is TGTGCCAGCTCACTGGCGAAGGGGCCAGGGGAAGCTTTCTTT.

The chain joins TRBV3-1 (or the pseudogene TRBV3-2) to TRBJ2-1; a weak D match, TRBD2 (7 bases). Trimming took off 4 bases at V and 5 bases at J, with 15 bases between the two ends. This CDR3 spans 15 amino acids. From germline, CDR1 is LGHDT and CDR2 YNNKEL (reference sequence). The CDR3 DNA is TGTGCCAGCAGCCCCAAGGGCGGGGGCCACAATGAGCAGTTCTTC. Protein sequence: CASSPKGGGHNEQFF.

The chain joins TRBV3-1 (or the pseudogene TRBV3-2) to TRBJ1-2, with 9 bases identical to TRBD1. V dropped 4 bases and J dropped 5; count of bases not matched to a gene: 2. CDR3 length: 13 amino acids. In germline, CDR1 is LGHDT, CDR2 YNNKEL (reference sequence). The CDR3 region is CASSPGTGYGYTF. CDR3 nucleotides: TGTGCCAGCAGCCCAGGGACAGGGTATGGCTACACCTTC.

The CDR3 DNA follows: TGTGCCAGCTCACCACAAGACTGGGTAGCGGGCCCACAAGAGACCCAGTACTTC. It is translated as CASSPQDWVAGPQETQYF. The chain combines TRBV18 with TRBJ2-5; 7 bases agree with TRBD2. From germline, CDR1 is KGHSH and CDR2 LQKENI. This CDR3 has 18 residues. V dropped 1 base and J dropped 2; count of bases not matched to a gene: 13.

This chain links TRBV6-5 with TRBJ2-3; the match to TRBD2 covers 8 bases. The trim removed 6 bases at V and 6 bases at J, leaving 8 bases unmatched. The germline CDR1 and CDR2 sequences are MNHEY and SVGAGI. This CDR3 region has 14 residues. As DNA, the CDR3 is TGTGCCAGCAGGTTTAGCGGGGTGCATGATACGCAGTATTTT. Translating it yields CASRFSGVHDTQYF.

This clone was counted once. The chain has TRBV2 and TRBJ2-2; 10 bases are shared with TRBD2. With V trimmed by 6 bases and J by 7 bases, 5 bases remained unmatched. CDR1 SNHLY and CDR2 FYNNEI come from the germline V gene. There are 14 residues in the CDR3. CDR3 sequence: CASSERGGGGELFF. As DNA, the CDR3 is TGTGCCAGCAGCGAGCGGGGGGGCGGCGGGGAGCTGTTTTTT.